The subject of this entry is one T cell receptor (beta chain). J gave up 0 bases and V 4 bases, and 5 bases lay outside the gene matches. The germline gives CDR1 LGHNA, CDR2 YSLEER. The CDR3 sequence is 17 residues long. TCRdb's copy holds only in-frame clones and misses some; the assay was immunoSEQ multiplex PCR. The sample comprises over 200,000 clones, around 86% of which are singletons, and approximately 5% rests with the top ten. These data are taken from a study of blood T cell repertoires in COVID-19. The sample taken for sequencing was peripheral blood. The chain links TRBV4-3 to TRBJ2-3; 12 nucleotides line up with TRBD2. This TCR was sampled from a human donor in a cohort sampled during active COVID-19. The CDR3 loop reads CASSLQGLAGSTDTQYF. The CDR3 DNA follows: TGCGCCAGCAGCCTCCAGGGACTAGCGGGCAGCACAGATACGCAGTATTTT.